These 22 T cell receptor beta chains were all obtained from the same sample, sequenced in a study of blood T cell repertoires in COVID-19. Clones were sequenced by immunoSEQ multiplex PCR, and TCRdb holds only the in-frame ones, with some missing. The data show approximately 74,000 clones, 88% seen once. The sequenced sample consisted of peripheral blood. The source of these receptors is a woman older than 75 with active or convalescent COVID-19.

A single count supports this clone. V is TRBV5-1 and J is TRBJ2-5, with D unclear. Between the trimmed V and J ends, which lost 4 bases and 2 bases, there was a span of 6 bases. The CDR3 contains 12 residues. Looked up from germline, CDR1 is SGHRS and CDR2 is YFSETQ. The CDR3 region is CASSDTQETQYF. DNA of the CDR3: TGCGCCAGCAGCGACACACAAGAGACCCAGTACTTC.

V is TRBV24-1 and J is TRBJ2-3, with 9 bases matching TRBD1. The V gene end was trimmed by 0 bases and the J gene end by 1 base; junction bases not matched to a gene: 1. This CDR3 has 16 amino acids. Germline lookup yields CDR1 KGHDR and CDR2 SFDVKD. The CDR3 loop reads CATSDLRQGGTDTQYF. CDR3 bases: TGTGCCACCAGTGATTTGAGACAGGGGGGCACAGATACGCAGTATTTT.

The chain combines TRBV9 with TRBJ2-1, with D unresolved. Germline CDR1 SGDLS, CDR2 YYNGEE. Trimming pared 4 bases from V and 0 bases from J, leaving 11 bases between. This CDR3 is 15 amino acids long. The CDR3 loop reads CASSPRSVSYNEQFF. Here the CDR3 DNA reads TGTGCCAGCAGCCCCCGGTCCGTCTCCTACAATGAGCAGTTCTTC.

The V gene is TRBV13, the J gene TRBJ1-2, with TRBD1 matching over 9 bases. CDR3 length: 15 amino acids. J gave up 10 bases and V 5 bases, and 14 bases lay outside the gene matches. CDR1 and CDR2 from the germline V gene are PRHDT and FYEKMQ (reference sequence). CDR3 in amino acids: CASSPEDRGRGVYTF. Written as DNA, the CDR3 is TGTGCCAGCAGCCCGGAGGACAGGGGAAGGGGAGTCTACACCTTC.

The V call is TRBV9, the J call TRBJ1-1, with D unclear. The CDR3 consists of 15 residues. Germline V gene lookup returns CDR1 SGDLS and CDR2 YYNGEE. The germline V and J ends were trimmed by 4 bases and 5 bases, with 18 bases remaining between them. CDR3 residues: CASSQAQSAGTEAFF. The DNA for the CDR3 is TGTGCCAGCAGCCAGGCCCAGAGCGCGGGGACTGAAGCTTTCTTT.

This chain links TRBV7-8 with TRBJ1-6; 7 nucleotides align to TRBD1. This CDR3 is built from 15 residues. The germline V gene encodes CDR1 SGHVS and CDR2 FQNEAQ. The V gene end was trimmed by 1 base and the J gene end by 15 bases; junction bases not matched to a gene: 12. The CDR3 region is CASSLVGTAEEFLHF. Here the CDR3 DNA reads TGTGCCAGCAGCTTAGTGGGGACAGCGGAAGAATTCCTCCACTTT.

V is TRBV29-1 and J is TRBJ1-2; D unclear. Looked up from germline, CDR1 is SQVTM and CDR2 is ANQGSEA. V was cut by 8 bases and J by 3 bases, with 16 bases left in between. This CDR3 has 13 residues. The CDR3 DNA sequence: TGCAGCCTCAGAGGAGCTGCTGACTATGGCTACACCTTC. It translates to CSLRGAADYGYTF.

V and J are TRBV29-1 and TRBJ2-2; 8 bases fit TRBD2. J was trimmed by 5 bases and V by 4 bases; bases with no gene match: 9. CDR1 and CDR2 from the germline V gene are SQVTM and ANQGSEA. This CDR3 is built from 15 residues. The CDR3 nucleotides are TGCAGCGTTGTACCCGGGACTAGAGATACCGGGGAGCTGTTTTTT. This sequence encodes CSVVPGTRDTGELFF.

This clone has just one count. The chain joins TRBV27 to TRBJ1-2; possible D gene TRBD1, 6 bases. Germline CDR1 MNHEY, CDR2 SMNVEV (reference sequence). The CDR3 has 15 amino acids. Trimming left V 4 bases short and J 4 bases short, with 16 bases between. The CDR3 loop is CASSSGGALAYGYTF. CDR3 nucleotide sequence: TGTGCCAGCAGTTCCGGGGGGGCGCTGGCCTATGGCTACACCTTC.

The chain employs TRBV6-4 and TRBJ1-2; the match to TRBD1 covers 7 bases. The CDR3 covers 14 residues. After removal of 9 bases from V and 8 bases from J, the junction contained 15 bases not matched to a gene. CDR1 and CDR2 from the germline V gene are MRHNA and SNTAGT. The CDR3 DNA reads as TGTGCCAGTCGAAAGAGAGAGGGGGCAAAAGGCTACACCTTC. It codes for CASRKREGAKGYTF.

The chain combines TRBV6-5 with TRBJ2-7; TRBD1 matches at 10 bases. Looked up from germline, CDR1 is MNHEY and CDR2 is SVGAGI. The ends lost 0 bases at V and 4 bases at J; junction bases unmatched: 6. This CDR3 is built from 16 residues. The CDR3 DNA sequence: TGTGCCAGCAGTTACTCATCGGACAGGGGGGAGTACGAGCAGTACTTC. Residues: CASSYSSDRGEYEQYF.

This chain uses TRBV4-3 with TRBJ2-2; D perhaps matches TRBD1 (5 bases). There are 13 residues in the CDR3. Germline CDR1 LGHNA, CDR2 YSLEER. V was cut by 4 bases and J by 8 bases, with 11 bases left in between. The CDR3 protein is CASSRVRGGELFF. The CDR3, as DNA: TGCGCCAGCAGCCGCGTAAGGGGTGGGGAGCTGTTTTTT.

This CDR3 reads CATQRYNEQFF. The CDR3 coding sequence is TGTGCCACCCAGCGATACAATGAGCAGTTCTTC. V and J are TRBV24-1 and TRBJ2-1; D remains ambiguous. The CDR3 spans 11 residues. Germline CDR1 and CDR2: KGHDR and SFDVKD. Trimming stripped 9 bases from V and 4 bases from J, with 6 bases between.

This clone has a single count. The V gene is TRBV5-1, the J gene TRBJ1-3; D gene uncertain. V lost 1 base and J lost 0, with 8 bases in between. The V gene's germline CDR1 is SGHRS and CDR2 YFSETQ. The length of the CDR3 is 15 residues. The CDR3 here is CASSLPQSSGNTIYF. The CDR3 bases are TGCGCCAGCAGCTTGCCACAAAGCTCTGGAAACACCATATATTTT. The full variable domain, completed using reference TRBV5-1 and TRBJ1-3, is KAGVTQTPRYLIKTRGQQVTLSCSPISGHRSVSWYQQTPGQGLQFLFEYFSETQRNKGNFPGRFSGRQFSNSRSEMNVSTLELGDSALYLCASSLPQSSGNTIYFGEGSWLTVV.

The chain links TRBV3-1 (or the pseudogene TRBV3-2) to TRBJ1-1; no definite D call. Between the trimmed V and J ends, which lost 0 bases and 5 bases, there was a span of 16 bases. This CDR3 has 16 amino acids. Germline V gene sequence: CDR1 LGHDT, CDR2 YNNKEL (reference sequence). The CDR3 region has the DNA TGTGCCAGCAGCCAAGATATCGGCAGGTTTGTTACTGAAGCTTTCTTT. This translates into CASSQDIGRFVTEAFF.

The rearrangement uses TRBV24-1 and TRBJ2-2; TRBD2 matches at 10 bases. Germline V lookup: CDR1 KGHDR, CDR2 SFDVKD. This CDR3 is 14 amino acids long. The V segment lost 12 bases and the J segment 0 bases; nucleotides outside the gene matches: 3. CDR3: CAAAGGTNTGELFF. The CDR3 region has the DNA TGTGCCGCAGCGGGAGGGACGAACACCGGGGAGCTGTTTTTT.

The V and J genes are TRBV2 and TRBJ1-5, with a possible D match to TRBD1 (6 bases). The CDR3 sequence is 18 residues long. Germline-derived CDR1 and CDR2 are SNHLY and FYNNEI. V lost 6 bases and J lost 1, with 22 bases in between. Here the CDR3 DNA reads TGTGCCAGCAGGGAGCGTATCAGGGGCTCGGGGAGCAATCAGCCCCAGCATTTT. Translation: CASRERIRGSGSNQPQHF.

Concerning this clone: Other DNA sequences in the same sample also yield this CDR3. CDR3 loop: CASSKGGSGGYEQYF. CDR3 sequence (DNA): TGTGCCAGCAGCAAAGGAGGTAGCGGGGGCTACGAGCAGTACTTC. The chain couples TRBV21-1 to TRBJ2-7; TRBD2 was called by the table and not checked on the DNA. TRBV21-1 is a pseudogene locus. There are 15 residues in the CDR3.

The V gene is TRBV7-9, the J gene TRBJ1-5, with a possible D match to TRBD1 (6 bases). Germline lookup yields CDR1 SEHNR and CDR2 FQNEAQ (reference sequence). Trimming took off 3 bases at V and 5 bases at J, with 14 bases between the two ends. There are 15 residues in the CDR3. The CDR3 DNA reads TGTGCCAGCAGCTTCGCAGGGGACCCTTATCAGCCCCAGCATTTT. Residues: CASSFAGDPYQPQHF. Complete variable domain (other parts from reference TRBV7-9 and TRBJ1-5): DTGVSQNPRHKITKRGQNVTFRCDPISEHNRLYWYRQTLGQGPEFLTYFQNEAQLEKSRLLSDRFSAERPKGSFSTLEIQRTEQGDSAMYLCASSFAGDPYQPQHFGDGTRLSIL.

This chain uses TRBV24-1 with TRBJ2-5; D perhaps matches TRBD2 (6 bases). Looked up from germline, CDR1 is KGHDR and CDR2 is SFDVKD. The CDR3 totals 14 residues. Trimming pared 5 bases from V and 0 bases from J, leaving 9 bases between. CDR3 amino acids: CATSVGTYQETQYF. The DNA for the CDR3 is TGTGCCACCAGTGTCGGGACTTACCAAGAGACCCAGTACTTC.

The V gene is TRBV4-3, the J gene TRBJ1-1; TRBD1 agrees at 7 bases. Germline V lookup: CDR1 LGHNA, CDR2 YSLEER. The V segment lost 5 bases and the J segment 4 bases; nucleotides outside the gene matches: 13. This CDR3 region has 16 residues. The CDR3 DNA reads TGCGCCAGCAGCTCGCACAGGGGTACTGGGGGCACTGAAGCTTTCTTT. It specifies CASSSHRGTGGTEAFF.

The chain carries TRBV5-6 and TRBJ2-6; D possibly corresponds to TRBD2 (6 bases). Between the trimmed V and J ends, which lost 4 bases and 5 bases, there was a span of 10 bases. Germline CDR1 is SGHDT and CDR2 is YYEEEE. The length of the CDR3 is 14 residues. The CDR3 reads CASSLGGRANVLTF. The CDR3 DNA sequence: TGTGCCAGCAGCCTGGGAGGCAGGGCCAACGTCCTGACTTTC.